The 18 T cell receptor beta chains below come from one sample, sequenced in a study of CD8+CD57+ T cells in acquired aplastic anemia. Genomic DNA constituted the template upon which TCR beta VDJ and CDR3 profiling was performed. TCRdb independently ran MiXCR on the reads; one entry per CDR3 protein. This sample has roughly 150,000 distinct CDR3 sequences, with about 45% found just once. The sequenced patients had an expansion of CD8+CD57+ cells seen by flow cytometry. Sequencing was done on a sample of sorted CD4+, CD8+, or CD8+CD57+ T cells (not recorded which) from PBMCs. These receptors came from a human donor with aplastic anemia.

This clonotype occurred once. J is TRBJ1-2 and V is TRBV19, with 9 bases matching TRBD1. The junction had 5 bases not matched to a gene; V was cut back by 4 bases and J by 8 bases. Germline V gives CDR1 LNHDA, CDR2 SQIVND (reference sequence). This CDR3 has 13 residues. CDR3 nucleotide sequence: TGTGCCAGTAGTACCCGGACAGGGGACGGCTACACCTTC. Translated: CASSTRTGDGYTF.

In this sample, this clonotype turned up many times. This chain connects TRBV15 to TRBJ1-1; a weak D match, TRBD1 (5 bases). Between the trimmed V and J ends, which lost 1 base and 4 bases, there was a span of 10 bases. The germline V gene has CDR1 LNHNV and CDR2 YYDKDF (reference sequence). This CDR3 region has 14 residues. CDR3 sequence (DNA): TGTGCCACCAGCAGAGCAGGGACTCTCACTGAAGCTTTCTTT. The encoded protein is CATSRAGTLTEAFF.

CDR3 DNA sequence: TGTGCCACCCAGGGACTAGCGGCCTCCATGGATGAGCAGTTCTTC. Its protein product is CATQGLAASMDEQFF. The chain uses TRBV19 and TRBJ2-1; 11 nucleotides align to TRBD2. The CDR3 has 15 amino acids. The V segment lost 10 bases and the J segment 8 bases; nucleotides outside the gene matches: 13. Germline CDR1 and CDR2: LNHDA and SQIVND (reference sequence).

The chain carries TRBV7-3 and TRBJ2-7, with 9 bases aligning to TRBD2. V was clipped by 1 base and J by 0 bases; unmatched bases: 13. Germline V gives CDR1 SGHTA, CDR2 FQGTGA. The CDR3 totals 19 residues. In DNA, the CDR3 is TGTGCCAGCAGCTTAATGCGCGGGGGGGCCTTGGGCGGCTCCTACGAGCAGTACTTC. Its translation: CASSLMRGGALGGSYEQYF.

This clonotype was picked up one time. A read error may be the cause here, since a much bigger clone is one base away. The chain uses TRBV6-5 and TRBJ1-1; 7 bases are a match to TRBD1. The J segment lost 5 bases and the V segment lost 8 bases, leaving 8 bases of the junction unmatched. The CDR3 has 13 amino acids. Germline CDR1 is MNHEY and CDR2 is SVGAGI. The CDR3 DNA reads TGTGCCAGCGGTTTCCAGGGGGGAACTGAAGCTTTCTTT. Encoded protein: CASGFQGGTEAFF.

The chain combines TRBV5-5 with TRBJ1-1, with TRBD1 matching over 8 bases. Germline V CDR1 and CDR2: SGHKS, YYEKEE (reference sequence). V was clipped by 3 bases and J by 4 bases; unmatched bases: 8. The CDR3 is 15 amino acids. The CDR3 loop reads CASSSSAGGSTEAFF. The CDR3 DNA sequence: TGTGCCAGCAGCTCCTCGGCAGGGGGCTCCACTGAAGCTTTCTTT.

Of note for this clonotype: Possible read error: a much larger clone is one base away. The chain links TRBV11-3 to TRBJ1-2; D might be TRBD1 (6 bases). CDR1 and CDR2 from the germline V gene are SGHNT and YENEEA. The CDR3 has 15 residues. CDR3 sequence: CASSQGFTRGYGCTF. Here the CDR3 DNA reads TGTGCCAGCAGCCAGGGGTTTACGCGGGGGTATGGCTGCACCTTC. The variable domain in full, with the rest retrieved from reference TRBV11-3 and TRBJ1-2, is EAGVVQSPRYKIIEKKQPVAFWCNPISGHNTLYWYLQNLGQGPELLIRYENEEAVDDSQLPKDRFSAERLKGVDSTLKIQPAELGDSAVYLCASSQGFTRGYGCTFGSGTRLTVV.

This clonotype appeared many times. CDR3 nucleotide sequence: TGTGCCAGCAGCCTAAGGGGGAGCGGGGACACTAGGAGTTATGGCTACACCTTC. Amino acid sequence: CASSLRGSGDTRSYGYTF. The chain is built from TRBV12-3 or TRBV12-4 and TRBJ1-2, with a weak D call TRBD1 (6 bases). The CDR3 totals 18 residues. Between the trimmed V and J ends, which lost 6 bases and 5 bases, there was a span of 28 bases.

This clonotype has only a few counts. The chain has TRBV29-1 and TRBJ2-7, with 10 nucleotides matching TRBD1. With 1 base clipped from V and 2 bases from J, the junction kept 8 bases outside the gene matches. From germline, CDR1 is SQVTM and CDR2 ANQGSEA. The CDR3 has 16 residues. The CDR3 spells CSVEVAGQGVTYEQYF. CDR3 nucleotides: TGCAGCGTTGAAGTAGCTGGACAGGGGGTCACCTACGAGCAGTACTTC.

Ten or more counts support this clonotype. The rearrangement links TRBV5-1 to TRBJ1-2; TRBD1 is a possible D gene (5 bases). Deletions cut 2 bases from V and 6 bases from J, with 11 bases between. The length of the CDR3 is 13 residues. Germline values: CDR1 SGHRS, CDR2 YFSETQ. DNA for the CDR3: TGCGCCAGCAGCTTTGGCGGGGACGATGGCTACACCTTC. As protein: CASSFGGDDGYTF.

The CDR3 DNA reads as TGCAGTGCTAGACCGATGAGCAGGGTCGTCGGTGAAAAACTGTTTTTT. This encodes CSARPMSRVVGEKLFF. This sequence joins TRBV20-1 and TRBJ1-4; the D gene is possibly TRBD1 (5 bases). This CDR3 region has 16 residues. Germline CDR1 and CDR2: DFQATT and SNEGSKA (reference sequence). V lost 2 bases, J lost 7 bases, and 20 bases lay in between.

This clonotype was counted a few times. This chain joins TRBV19 and TRBJ1-2, with D unclear. This CDR3 is built from 13 residues. Germline loops: CDR1 LNHDA, CDR2 SQIVND (reference sequence). Trimming removed 9 bases at V and 3 bases at J, with 14 bases between. The CDR3 bases are TGTGCCAGCCACAGTTCTAGGGACTATGGCTACACCTTC. Translation: CASHSSRDYGYTF. Full variable domain (outside the CDR3, taken from reference TRBV19 and TRBJ1-2): DGGITQSPKYLFRKEGQNVTLSCEQNLNHDAMYWYRQDPGQGLRLIYYSQIVNDFQKGDIAEGYSVSREKKESFPLTVTSAQKNPTAFYLCASHSSRDYGYTFGSGTRLTVV.

V gene TRBV6-5 combines with J gene TRBJ2-7; 9 nucleotides match TRBD1. The germline CDR1 and CDR2 sequences are MNHEY and SVGAGI. The CDR3 has 15 amino acids. V was pared by 2 bases and J by 3 bases, with 5 bases of the junction left unmatched. This CDR3 reads CASSYLSGQGYEQYF. For the CDR3, the DNA is TGTGCCAGCAGTTACCTCTCGGGACAGGGCTACGAGCAGTACTTC.

For the CDR3, the DNA is TGTGCCAGCAGCCCGGGACTAGCGGGAGACGCGTACGAGCAGTACTTC. Amino acid sequence: CASSPGLAGDAYEQYF. This chain connects TRBV11-2 to TRBJ2-7; TRBD2 agrees at 14 bases. The germline CDR1 and CDR2 sequences are SGHAT and FQNNGV. This CDR3 is 16 amino acids long. V shed 5 bases, J shed 4 bases, and the junction held 7 bases outside the gene matches.

This clonotype came up many times. This sequence joins TRBV4-3 and TRBJ2-1; 10 positions agree with TRBD2. After removal of 3 bases from V and 6 bases from J, the junction contained 5 bases not matched to a gene. Per the germline V gene, CDR1 is LGHNA and CDR2 is YSLEER. CDR3 length: 15 residues. The DNA for the CDR3 is TGCGCCAGCAGCCAGGGCGCTAGCGGGAGCAATGAGCAGTTCTTC. It is translated as CASSQGASGSNEQFF.

The sample holds many counts of this clonotype. V usage is TRBV25-1 and J usage is TRBJ1-2; D may be TRBD1 (5 bases). Per germline, CDR1 MGHDK and CDR2 SYGVNS. The V end was cut by 2 bases, the J end by 7 bases, with 17 bases between. CDR3 length equals 15 residues. Here the CDR3 reads CASSELGHTESGYTF. CDR3 DNA sequence: TGTGCCAGCAGTGAACTAGGACACACGGAGAGTGGCTACACCTTC.

This rearrangement joins TRBV28 to TRBJ1-2, with D possibly being TRBD1 (6 bases). Trimming cost V 2 bases and J 6 bases, with 13 bases left between them. Germline V gene data show CDR1 as MDHEN and CDR2 as SYDVKM. CDR3 length: 14 residues. The CDR3 sequence is CASSLLQGPDGYTF. CDR3 in DNA: TGTGCCAGCAGTTTACTACAGGGACCCGATGGCTACACCTTC.

This clonotype was detected a few times. The chain employs TRBV28 and TRBJ2-5; perhaps D is TRBD1 or TRBD2 (5 bases each). The germline V gene encodes CDR1 MDHEN and CDR2 SYDVKM. The V end lost 8 bases, the J end lost 4 bases, and 14 bases lay between the germline ends. This CDR3 contains 13 residues. The DNA of the CDR3 is TGTGCCAGCGGGACGGGATCCCCAGAGACCCAGTACTTC. This gives the protein CASGTGSPETQYF.